This TCR beta chain derives from a study of identifying expanded T cells in peripheral blood. Study-wide findings and caveats: About 1.2 clones differed between technical replicates, versus about 17 and 20 over time.

The V and J ends lost 1 base and 0 bases respectively, with 11 bases between them. Germline loops: CDR1 SGHRS, CDR2 YFSETQ. CDR3 length equals 15 residues. No infections or other immune events were documented during collection. A word on this clone: Antigen unknown.

Some clones are missing from TCRdb's copy, which holds only in-frame ones; the method was immunoSEQ multiplex PCR. Of 70,000 to 100,000 clones listed, around 87% are singletons. Sequenced sample: blood. The TCR comes from a person aged 18 to 75 in good health. The chain couples TRBV5-1 to TRBJ2-7; D might be TRBD2 (5 bases). DNA of the CDR3: TGCGCCAGCAGCTTGAGGCCGGGGAGCTCCTACGAGCAGTACTTC. This codes for CASSLRPGSSYEQYF.